Below, 22 T cell receptor beta chains from the same sample are listed, as sequenced in a study of blood T cell repertoires in COVID-19. Clones were read by immunoSEQ multiplex PCR, and TCRdb kept only the in-frame ones, dropping some. The repertoire holds fewer than 150,000 clones, with 84% as singletons. The sequenced sample was peripheral blood. These receptors all stem from a human donor in a cohort sampled during active COVID-19.

This clone is a singleton in its sample. This chain uses TRBV27 with TRBJ2-3; D remains ambiguous. Trimming removed 2 bases at V and 6 bases at J, with 9 bases between. The CDR3 length is 13 residues. Germline CDR1 and CDR2: MNHEY and SMNVEV (reference sequence). CDR3 coding DNA: TGTGCCAGCAGTTTAACTTGGGCCGATACGCAGTATTTT. Its translation: CASSLTWADTQYF.

This chain links TRBV6-5 with TRBJ2-1; 9 bases fit TRBD2. The germline gives CDR1 MNHEY, CDR2 SVGAGI. The CDR3 contains 14 residues. Trimming took 2 bases from V and 8 from J; bases not matched to a gene: 4. CDR3 in DNA: TGTGCCAGCAGTTACGGGACTAGCTTCGATGAGCAGTTCTTC. Protein sequence: CASSYGTSFDEQFF.

V and J are TRBV4-1 and TRBJ1-2; tentative D call: TRBD1 (6 bases). V was trimmed by 2 bases and J by 1 base, leaving 17 bases between them. Germline assignment: CDR1 MGHRA and CDR2 YSYEKL. The CDR3 sequence is 17 residues long. The CDR3 spells CASSQTLDSGFNYGYTF. The CDR3 DNA reads TGCGCCAGCAGCCAAACCCTGGACAGTGGGTTTAACTATGGCTACACCTTC.

This chain uses TRBV19 with TRBJ1-1; 7 positions match TRBD1. Germline V lookup: CDR1 LNHDA, CDR2 SQIVND (reference sequence). The CDR3 contains 15 residues. V dropped 2 bases and J dropped 0; count of bases not matched to a gene: 3. CDR3 DNA sequence: TGTGCCAGTAGTATAAGGGGACAGTTGAACACTGAAGCTTTCTTT. This translates into CASSIRGQLNTEAFF.

The rearrangement uses TRBV5-1 and TRBJ1-1; D uncertain. The ends were cut back, 0 bases at V and 1 base at J, with 4 bases in the middle. The germline gives CDR1 SGHRS, CDR2 YFSETQ. The CDR3 has 13 amino acids. This CDR3 reads CASSLDRNTEAFF. For the CDR3, the DNA is TGCGCCAGCAGCTTGGACAGGAACACTGAAGCTTTCTTT. Combining the CDR3 with reference TRBV5-1 and TRBJ1-1 gives the whole variable domain KAGVTQTPRYLIKTRGQQVTLSCSPISGHRSVSWYQQTPGQGLQFLFEYFSETQRNKGNFPGRFSGRQFSNSRSEMNVSTLELGDSALYLCASSLDRNTEAFFGQGTRLTVV.

CDR3 loop: CASSPRDSYEQYF. The DNA of the CDR3 is TGTGCCAGCAGCCCCCGGGACAGCTACGAGCAGTACTTC. The genes are TRBV5-4 and TRBJ2-7, with TRBD1 matching 7 bases. The CDR3 covers 13 residues. Per the germline V gene, CDR1 is SGHNT and CDR2 is YYREEE (reference sequence). The V and J ends lost 4 bases and 3 bases, in that order; junction bases with no gene match: 4.

This chain joins TRBV9 and TRBJ2-3, with TRBD2 as a possible D gene (5 bases). V dropped 0 bases and J dropped 0 bases, with 14 bases sitting between them. The CDR3 spans 17 residues. Germline V lookup: CDR1 SGDLS, CDR2 YYNGEE. The CDR3 loop is CASSVAPRRASTDTQYF. The CDR3 DNA is TGTGCCAGCAGCGTAGCTCCCAGGCGGGCTAGCACAGATACGCAGTATTTT. Full variable domain (rest looked up from reference TRBV9 and TRBJ2-3): DSGVTQTPKHLITATGQRVTLRCSPRSGDLSVYWYQQSLDQGLQFLIQYYNGEERAKGNILERFSAQQFPDLHSELNLSSLELGDSALYFCASSVAPRRASTDTQYFGPGTRLTVL.

The CDR3 nucleotides are TGTGCCAGCAGCTATAGCGGGGGAAATCTTTACAATGAGCAGTTCTTC. Translation gives CASSYSGGNLYNEQFF. The chain is built from TRBV9 and TRBJ2-1; 9 bases match TRBD2. J gave up 4 bases and V 4 bases, and 9 bases lay outside the gene matches. In germline, CDR1 is SGDLS, CDR2 YYNGEE. The CDR3 has 16 amino acids.

The J gene is TRBJ2-1, the V gene TRBV3-1 (or the pseudogene TRBV3-2), with 14 bases lining up with TRBD2. The CDR3 sequence is 17 residues long. After removal of 5 bases from V and 3 bases from J, the junction contained 6 bases not matched to a gene. CDR1 is LGHDT, CDR2 YNNKEL, per germline (reference sequence). In nucleotides, the CDR3 is TGTGCCAGCAGCAGCGGGACTAGCGGGGGCCTCTACAATGAGCAGTTCTTC. The encoded protein is CASSSGTSGGLYNEQFF.

This chain uses TRBV6-6 with TRBJ1-6; 7 nucleotides align to TRBD1. The CDR3 is 16 residues long. V gave up 7 bases and J gave up 0 bases; unmatched junction bases: 6. Germline V gene lookup returns CDR1 MNHNY and CDR2 SVGAGI (reference sequence). CDR3 sequence: CASTRQGLSYNSPLHF. CDR3 nucleotide sequence: TGTGCCAGCACCAGACAGGGCCTCTCCTATAATTCACCCCTCCACTTT.

V and J are TRBV27 and TRBJ2-3; the D gene is possibly TRBD1 (6 bases). This CDR3 is built from 14 residues. Between the trimmed V and J ends, which lost 7 bases and 6 bases, there was a span of 17 bases. CDR1 MNHEY and CDR2 SMNVEV come from the germline V gene (reference sequence). The CDR3 region has the DNA TGTGCCAGCAATACTGGACAGCCTTGGGATACGCAGTATTTT. The encoded protein is CASNTGQPWDTQYF.

Only one count was recorded for this clone. The CDR3 spells CASGPSGANVLTF. CDR3 bases: TGCGCCAGCGGGCCCTCTGGGGCCAACGTCCTGACTTTC. The rearrangement links TRBV10-1 to TRBJ2-6; D uncertain. The germline CDR1 and CDR2 sequences are WNHNN and SYGVQD (reference sequence). The CDR3 totals 13 residues. The V end was cut by 8 bases, the J end by 0 bases, with 5 bases between.

The chain is built from TRBV2 and TRBJ1-5; D is unclear. V was clipped by 4 bases and J by 1 base, with 5 bases between them. Germline V gives CDR1 SNHLY, CDR2 FYNNEI. This CDR3 has 13 residues. The CDR3 loop is CASSVESNQPQHF. For the CDR3, the DNA is TGTGCCAGCAGTGTTGAGAGCAATCAGCCCCAGCATTTT.

The rearrangement uses TRBV2 and TRBJ1-2; 9 nucleotides align to TRBD1. CDR1 and CDR2 from the germline V gene are SNHLY and FYNNEI. The V segment lost 2 bases and the J segment 4 bases; nucleotides outside the gene matches: 2. The CDR3 sequence is 14 residues long. CDR3 nucleotides: TGTGCCAGCAGTGAAACGACAGGGGGCTATGGCTACACCTTC. This encodes CASSETTGGYGYTF.

This clone was found a few times. The chain employs TRBV2 and TRBJ2-7, with D possibly TRBD2 on 8 matching bases. The CDR3 sequence is 17 residues long. Germline CDR1 reads SNHLY; CDR2 reads FYNNEI. The germline V and J ends were trimmed by 6 bases and 5 bases, with 26 bases remaining between them. The CDR3 DNA follows: TGTGCCAGCAGCGTTGACAGGGAAGGACTAGCTGTGGACGAGCAGTACTTC. Its translation: CASSVDREGLAVDEQYF. The full variable domain, in which reference TRBV2 and TRBJ2-7 provide the parts outside the CDR3, is EPEVTQTPSHQVTQMGQEVILRCVPISNHLYFYWYRQILGQKVEFLVSFYNNEISEKSEIFDDQFSVERPDGSNFTLKIRSTKLEDSAMYFCASSVDREGLAVDEQYFGPGTRLTVT.

The chain has TRBV6-6 and TRBJ1-1; 9 bases align to TRBD1. Germline CDR1 reads MNHNY; CDR2 reads SVGAGI (reference sequence). The CDR3 is made up of 13 amino acids. Trimming cost V 5 bases and J 5 bases; bases outside gene matches: 3. CDR3: CASSTDRGTEAFF. Written as DNA, the CDR3 is TGTGCCAGCAGTACAGACAGGGGGACTGAAGCTTTCTTT.

The gene calls are TRBV28 and TRBJ1-5; 9 bases fit TRBD1. Germline V gene data show CDR1 as MDHEN and CDR2 as SYDVKM. J gave up 2 bases and V 6 bases, and 11 bases lay outside the gene matches. There are 17 residues in the CDR3. The CDR3 nucleotides are TGTGCCAGCAGCCCAAACCGCCGGGACAGGGGCAATCAGCCCCAGCATTTT. This encodes CASSPNRRDRGNQPQHF. The variable domain in full, with the rest retrieved from reference TRBV28 and TRBJ1-5, is DVKVTQSSRYLVKRTGEKVFLECVQDMDHENMFWYRQDPGLGLRLIYFSYDVKMKEKGDIPEGYSVSREKKERFSLILESASTNQTSMYLCASSPNRRDRGNQPQHFGDGTRLSIL.

V and J are TRBV12-3 or TRBV12-4 and TRBJ2-5; D may be TRBD2 (5 bases). V lost 8 bases to trimming and J lost 0 bases, with 7 bases between them. CDR3 length: 12 amino acids. The CDR3 spells CASRGYQETQYF. CDR3 coding DNA: TGTGCCAGCCGAGGGTACCAAGAGACCCAGTACTTC.

DNA of the CDR3: TGTGCCAGTAGTGCACTAGCGGGGGGTGGGACCGGGGAGCTGTTTTTT. Amino acids: CASSALAGGGTGELFF. The V gene is TRBV19, the J gene TRBJ2-2; 12 bases agree with TRBD2. V was pared by 5 bases and J by 5 bases, with 6 bases of the junction left unmatched. The CDR3 loop spans 16 amino acids. The germline V gene encodes CDR1 LNHDA and CDR2 SQIVND (reference sequence).

V usage is TRBV4-1 and J usage is TRBJ2-7; D gene uncertain. Per the germline V gene, CDR1 is MGHRA and CDR2 is YSYEKL. CDR3 length: 14 residues. Trimming stripped 1 base from V and 7 bases from J, with 14 bases between. In DNA, the CDR3 is TGCGCCAGCAGCCAAGTCGAAGCCGCAACGGAGCAGTACTTC. Its translation is CASSQVEAATEQYF.

This clone was seen a single time. The gene calls are TRBV19 and TRBJ2-2; 10 bases are shared with TRBD1. V was clipped by 6 bases and J by 6 bases; unmatched bases: 4. The CDR3 extends over 14 amino acids. Per the germline V gene, CDR1 is LNHDA and CDR2 is SQIVND (reference sequence). CDR3 nucleotides: TGTGCCAGTAGCTCGGGACAGGGGTCCGGGGAGCTGTTTTTT. This sequence encodes CASSSGQGSGELFF.

V usage is TRBV3-1 (or the pseudogene TRBV3-2) and J usage is TRBJ1-6, with D possibly TRBD1 on 6 matching bases. CDR3 size: 16 residues. The V and J ends lost 3 bases and 6 bases respectively, with 15 bases between them. Germline V gene lookup returns CDR1 LGHDT and CDR2 YNNKEL (reference sequence). CDR3 in amino acids: CASSQLGGASNSPLHF. In DNA form, the CDR3 reads TGTGCCAGCAGCCAGTTAGGGGGGGCTTCTAATTCACCCCTCCACTTT.